These T cell receptor beta chains were read from a single sample in a study of blood T cell repertoires in COVID-19. Clones were sequenced by immunoSEQ multiplex PCR, and TCRdb holds only the in-frame ones, with some missing. The sample lists about 92,000 clones; 80% to 85% were seen once. The sample was peripheral blood. The receptor set was obtained from an elderly woman with active or convalescent COVID-19. Each CDR3 is given with its conserved first and last residue. Each record gives: J gene, V gene, clone size, D gene, CDR3 protein, CDR3 DNA. D genes are given only for firm matches. The size of a clone is reported for some rows only, either as once, few or many, or as a class for expanded clones.

j_gene: TRBJ2-1; v_gene: TRBV3-1/TRBV3-2; abundance: .; d_gene: TRBD2; CDR3aa: CASSQEPGGWNEQFF; CDR3nt: TGTGCCAGCAGCCAAGAACCCGGGGGGTGGAATGAGCAGTTCTTC
j_gene: TRBJ2-1; v_gene: TRBV11-2; abundance: .; d_gene: .; CDR3aa: CASSLDRPSGSYNEQFF; CDR3nt: TGTGCCAGCAGCTTAGATCGTCCCAGCGGCTCCTACAATGAGCAGTTCTTC
j_gene: TRBJ1-2; v_gene: TRBV27; abundance: .; d_gene: .; CDR3aa: CASSLSGGPGYTF; CDR3nt: TGTGCCAGCAGTTTATCAGGAGGGCCTGGCTACACCTTC
j_gene: TRBJ2-3; v_gene: TRBV29-1; abundance: .; d_gene: .; CDR3aa: CSVDGPSGRTDTQYF; CDR3nt: TGCAGCGTTGACGGTCCCTCCGGGAGAACAGATACGCAGTATTTT
j_gene: TRBJ1-1; v_gene: TRBV3-1/TRBV3-2; abundance: .; d_gene: .; CDR3aa: CASSQDTYMNTEAFF; CDR3nt: TGTGCCAGCAGCCAAGACACATACATGAACACTGAAGCTTTCTTT
j_gene: TRBJ2-1; v_gene: TRBV7-2; abundance: once; d_gene: .; CDR3aa: CASSLYGPYNEQFF; CDR3nt: TGTGCCAGCAGCTTATATGGGCCCTACAATGAGCAGTTCTTC
j_gene: TRBJ2-1; v_gene: TRBV5-6; abundance: .; d_gene: TRBD1; CDR3aa: CASSWTGTGDNEQFF; CDR3nt: TGTGCCAGCAGCTGGACCGGGACAGGGGACAATGAGCAGTTCTTC
j_gene: TRBJ2-1; v_gene: TRBV7-9; abundance: .; d_gene: TRBD1; CDR3aa: CASSSQWGQGDLNNEQFF; CDR3nt: TGTGCCAGCAGCTCGCAGTGGGGACAGGGGGACCTAAACAATGAGCAGTTCTTC
j_gene: TRBJ2-3; v_gene: TRBV5-1; abundance: .; d_gene: .; CDR3aa: CASSSGVPSTDTQYF; CDR3nt: TGCGCCAGCAGCTCGGGGGTGCCTAGCACAGATACGCAGTATTTT
j_gene: TRBJ1-2; v_gene: TRBV6-5; abundance: .; d_gene: .; CDR3aa: CATQAQPLNYGYTF; CDR3nt: TGTGCCACTCAGGCCCAGCCTCTAAACTATGGCTACACCTTC
j_gene: TRBJ2-5; v_gene: TRBV27; abundance: .; d_gene: TRBD1; CDR3aa: CASRERGTGGETQYF; CDR3nt: TGTGCCAGCAGAGAGCGAGGGACAGGCGGAGAGACCCAGTACTTC
j_gene: TRBJ2-7; v_gene: TRBV27; abundance: .; d_gene: TRBD2; CDR3aa: CASSSGGVVGEQYF; CDR3nt: TGTGCCAGCAGTTCTGGGGGGGTAGTGGGCGAGCAGTACTTC
j_gene: TRBJ1-3; v_gene: TRBV9; abundance: .; d_gene: TRBD1; CDR3aa: CASSAGQGEGNTIYF; CDR3nt: TGTGCCAGCAGCGCGGGACAGGGGGAGGGAAACACCATATATTTT
j_gene: TRBJ1-5; v_gene: TRBV7-2; abundance: once; d_gene: TRBD1; CDR3aa: CASSIDRVGDQPQHF; CDR3nt: TGTGCCAGCAGCATCGACAGGGTCGGGGATCAGCCCCAGCATTTT
j_gene: TRBJ1-1; v_gene: TRBV30; abundance: once; d_gene: .; CDR3aa: CALFGRLMNTEAFF; CDR3nt: TGTGCCTTGTTTGGGAGGTTAATGAACACTGAAGCTTTCTTT
j_gene: TRBJ2-1; v_gene: TRBV7-6; abundance: .; d_gene: .; CDR3aa: CASSLGSQGSYNEQFF; CDR3nt: TGTGCCAGCAGCTTAGGGTCCCAGGGGAGCTACAATGAGCAGTTCTTC
j_gene: TRBJ2-3; v_gene: TRBV19; abundance: .; d_gene: .; CDR3aa: CASTPSGADTQYF; CDR3nt: TGTGCCAGTACTCCCTCAGGGGCCGATACGCAGTATTTT
j_gene: TRBJ2-1; v_gene: TRBV6-2/TRBV6-3; abundance: .; d_gene: .; CDR3aa: CASSYDRSGSYNEQFF; CDR3nt: TGTGCCAGCAGTTACGACAGGTCCGGCTCCTACAATGAGCAGTTCTTC
j_gene: TRBJ2-3; v_gene: TRBV6-6; abundance: .; d_gene: .; CDR3aa: CASAWLVSTDTQYF; CDR3nt: TGTGCCAGCGCCTGGCTAGTAAGCACAGATACGCAGTATTTT
j_gene: TRBJ2-5; v_gene: TRBV19; abundance: once; d_gene: .; CDR3aa: CASSGLRSQETQYF; CDR3nt: TGTGCCAGTAGTGGACTACGCTCACAAGAGACCCAGTACTTC
j_gene: TRBJ2-3; v_gene: TRBV19; abundance: .; d_gene: .; CDR3aa: CASRGRTTDTQYF; CDR3nt: TGTGCCAGTCGTGGGAGGACCACAGATACGCAGTATTTT
j_gene: TRBJ1-2; v_gene: TRBV5-1; abundance: .; d_gene: TRBD1; CDR3aa: CASSFGTGDGYTF; CDR3nt: TGCGCCAGCAGCTTCGGGACAGGGGATGGCTACACCTTC
j_gene: TRBJ2-7; v_gene: TRBV28; abundance: .; d_gene: .; CDR3aa: CASSLSKGWTSSYEQYF; CDR3nt: TGTGCCAGCAGTTTATCCAAGGGGTGGACATCTTCCTACGAGCAGTACTTC
j_gene: TRBJ1-5; v_gene: TRBV4-1; abundance: .; d_gene: .; CDR3aa: CASAQVGANQPQHF; CDR3nt: TGCGCCAGCGCTCAGGTGGGTGCGAATCAGCCCCAGCATTTT
j_gene: TRBJ2-7; v_gene: TRBV29-1; abundance: .; d_gene: .; CDR3aa: CSVRTKGEQYF; CDR3nt: TGCAGCGTAAGGACTAAAGGCGAGCAGTACTTC
j_gene: TRBJ2-5; v_gene: TRBV10-3; abundance: .; d_gene: TRBD2; CDR3aa: CAISGASGEETQYF; CDR3nt: TGTGCCATCAGTGGGGCTAGCGGGGAAGAGACCCAGTACTTC
j_gene: TRBJ2-7; v_gene: TRBV28; abundance: .; d_gene: TRBD1; CDR3aa: CASRTGGLTYEQYF; CDR3nt: TGTGCCAGCCGAACAGGGGGCTTAACCTACGAGCAGTACTTC
j_gene: TRBJ2-3; v_gene: TRBV19; abundance: .; d_gene: TRBD1; CDR3aa: CASSIQAQGADTQYF; CDR3nt: TGTGCCAGTAGTATTCAGGCACAGGGGGCAGATACGCAGTATTTT
j_gene: TRBJ2-7; v_gene: TRBV6-5; abundance: .; d_gene: TRBD1; CDR3aa: CATAPGQGYEQYF; CDR3nt: TGTGCCACCGCTCCGGGACAGGGTTACGAGCAGTACTTC
j_gene: TRBJ1-6; v_gene: TRBV25-1; abundance: .; d_gene: TRBD1; CDR3aa: CASAGTGESSPLHF; CDR3nt: TGTGCCAGTGCCGGGACAGGGGAATCTTCACCCCTCCACTTT
j_gene: TRBJ1-2; v_gene: TRBV9; abundance: .; d_gene: .; CDR3aa: CASSVGREGGYTF; CDR3nt: TGTGCCAGCAGCGTAGGCCGGGAGGGGGGCTACACCTTC
j_gene: TRBJ2-7; v_gene: TRBV12-3/TRBV12-4; abundance: .; d_gene: .; CDR3aa: CASSSDGAYEQYF; CDR3nt: TGTGCCAGCAGTTCGGACGGGGCCTACGAGCAGTACTTC